This TCR beta chain was found in a study of blood T cell dynamics during melanoma immunotherapy. Study overall: Standard first-line treatment here was pembrolizumab or nivolumab plus ipilimumab in metastatic melanoma.

CDR3 length: 17 amino acids. The V gene's germline CDR1 is KGHSH and CDR2 LQKENI. V lost 5 bases, J lost 7 bases, and 14 bases stayed unmatched. A fixed DNA input of about 320 ng was used per bulk PBMC sample. Profiling relied on immunoSEQ multiplex PCR, and the TCRdb table lists in-frame clones only, not all of them. The sample has 9,500 to 13,000 clones; less than 90% are singletons. As for time point: pre-treatment baseline. Prior systemic cancer therapy, immunosuppressant use and other active malignancies excluded patients. The clonotype originates from a human donor with melanoma. The sequences come from blood, collected from a patient treated with checkpoint blockade. The chain recombines TRBV18 with TRBJ2-2; 9 bases fit TRBD1. In nucleotides, the CDR3 is TGTGCCAGCTCAACCAGCTTACAGGGGGCGACGAACGGGGAGCTGTTTTTT. It translates to CASSTSLQGATNGELFF.